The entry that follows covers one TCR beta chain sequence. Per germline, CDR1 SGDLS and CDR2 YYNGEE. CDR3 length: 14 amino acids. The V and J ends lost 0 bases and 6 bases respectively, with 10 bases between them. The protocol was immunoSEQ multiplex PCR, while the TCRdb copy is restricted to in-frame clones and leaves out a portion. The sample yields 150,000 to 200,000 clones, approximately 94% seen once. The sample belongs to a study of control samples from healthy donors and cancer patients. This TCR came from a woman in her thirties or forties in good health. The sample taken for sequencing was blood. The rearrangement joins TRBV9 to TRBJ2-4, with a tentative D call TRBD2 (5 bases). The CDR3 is CASSVATRSNIQYF. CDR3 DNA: TGTGCCAGCAGCGTAGCCACTAGATCAAACATTCAGTACTTC. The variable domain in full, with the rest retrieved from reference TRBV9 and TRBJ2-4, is DSGVTQTPKHLITATGQRVTLRCSPRSGDLSVYWYQQSLDQGLQFLIQYYNGEERAKGNILERFSAQQFPDLHSELNLSSLELGDSALYFCASSVATRSNIQYFGAGTRLSVL.